These T cell receptor beta chains were read from a single sample in a study of technical replicates of blood from a handful of donors. Some clones are missing from TCRdb's copy, which holds only in-frame ones; the method was immunoSEQ multiplex PCR. The data contain some 13,000 clones, roughly three quarters of them seen just once; the ten biggest clones take up about 15%. Input material: PBMCs. These receptors were collected from a human donor in good health. Both conserved end residues are part of each CDR3. The D gene is left open where the match is weak. Only some rows state a clone size, as once, few, many or a class for expanded clones.

CASSRQGGAGNQPQHF,TGTGCCAGCAGCCGGCAGGGGGGCGCGGGCAATCAGCCCCAGCATTTT,TRBV7-9,-,TRBJ1-5,16,TRBD1
CASSPPSGSTGTFGNTIYF,TGTGCCAGCTCACCACCGAGTGGTTCGACAGGGACCTTCGGAAACACCATATATTTT,TRBV18,-,TRBJ1-3,19,TRBD1
CASSVSTGGNNEKLFF,TGTGCCAGCAGCGTCTCGACAGGGGGCAATAATGAAAAACTGTTTTTT,TRBV9,medium-sized,TRBJ1-4,16,TRBD1
CAISEAGAETQYF,TGTGCCATCAGTGAGGCAGGGGCGGAGACCCAGTACTTC,TRBV10-3,-,TRBJ2-5,13,-
CASTRKGPGVAEAFF,TGTGCCAGCACTCGAAAGGGGCCAGGGGTCGCTGAAGCTTTCTTT,TRBV6-5,-,TRBJ1-1,15,-
CASSFPSGSSTDTQYF,TGTGCCAGCAGCTTCCCTAGCGGCTCTAGCACAGATACGCAGTATTTT,TRBV7-9,-,TRBJ2-3,16,TRBD2
CASSEVHLLVGASGYGYTF,TGTGCCAGCAGTGAAGTACACCTATTGGTTGGGGCCTCCGGCTATGGCTACACCTTC,TRBV2,-,TRBJ1-2,19,-
CAWMDGVGKKLFF,TGTGCCTGGATGGACGGGGTAGGGAAAAAACTGTTTTTT,TRBV30,-,TRBJ1-4,13,-
CASSLAGQGTDTQYF,TGTGCCAGCAGCTTGGCGGGACAGGGCACAGATACGCAGTATTTT,TRBV5-4,once,TRBJ2-3,15,TRBD1
CASSEQGLSNEQYF,TGTGCCAGCAGTGAACAGGGACTCTCCAACGAGCAGTACTTC,TRBV6-1,-,TRBJ2-7,14,-
CASSPRGGRGADNEQFF,TGTGCCAGCAGCCCTCGGGGTGGTCGCGGAGCAGACAATGAGCAGTTCTTC,TRBV7-9,-,TRBJ2-1,17,-
CASSFIAFSGTDTQYF,TGTGCCAGCAGTTTTATAGCATTTTCTGGGACAGATACGCAGTATTTT,TRBV27,-,TRBJ2-3,16,-
CASSYPGGPYEQYF,TGTGCCAGCAGTTACCCCGGGGGTCCCTACGAGCAGTACTTC,TRBV28,-,TRBJ2-7,14,-
CASTKDRASNQPQHF,TGTGCCAGCACTAAAGACAGGGCGAGTAATCAGCCCCAGCATTTT,TRBV2,-,TRBJ1-5,15,TRBD1
CASTQGATGELFF,TGTGCCAGTACCCAGGGGGCAACCGGGGAGCTGTTTTTT,TRBV19,once,TRBJ2-2,13,TRBD1
CASRALAGDREQYF,TGTGCCAGCAGAGCACTAGCGGGAGACCGGGAGCAGTACTTC,TRBV27,-,TRBJ2-7,14,TRBD2
CASSLEGAEQPQHF,TGTGCCAGCAGCTTGGAGGGGGCTGAGCAGCCCCAGCATTTT,TRBV5-5,-,TRBJ1-5,14,TRBD1
CAGWGGGYTF,TGTGCTGGATGGGGGGGTGGCTACACCTTC,TRBV2,few,TRBJ1-2,10,-
CASSYRTGNYGYTF,TGTGCCAGCAGTTACCGGACAGGGAACTATGGCTACACCTTC,TRBV6-5,-,TRBJ1-2,14,TRBD1
CASSLGLPPRRGRSTEAFF,TGTGCCAGCAGCTTAGGACTTCCCCCTCGAAGGGGCCGGAGCACTGAAGCTTTCTTT,TRBV7-9,-,TRBJ1-1,19,-
CATTGQVTYEQYF,TGTGCCACCACAGGGCAGGTTACCTACGAGCAGTACTTC,TRBV6-5,-,TRBJ2-7,13,-
CASSLEADMNTEAFF,TGCGCCAGCAGCTTGGAGGCAGACATGAACACTGAAGCTTTCTTT,TRBV5-1,-,TRBJ1-1,15,-
CASSEVRGAAEQYF,TGTGCCAGCAGTGAGGTCCGGGGAGCCGCCGAGCAGTACTTC,TRBV2,-,TRBJ2-7,14,-
CASSPTGPYYEQYF,TGTGCCAGCAGCCCGACAGGACCTTACTACGAGCAGTACTTC,TRBV27,-,TRBJ2-7,14,-
CSVEEPGQLTYNEQFF,TGCAGCGTTGAAGAACCCGGACAGCTGACCTACAATGAGCAGTTCTTC,TRBV29-1,-,TRBJ2-1,16,-
CASSSGGSGNKNIQYF,TGTGCCAGCAGTAGCGGGGGGAGTGGGAACAAAAACATTCAGTACTTC,TRBV6-6,-,TRBJ2-4,16,TRBD2
CASSTGTTLGETQYF,TGTGCCAGTAGTACCGGGACTACTCTGGGGGAGACCCAGTACTTC,TRBV19,-,TRBJ2-5,15,TRBD2
CAWTLSGAYEQYF,TGTGCCTGGACCCTCAGCGGGGCCTACGAGCAGTACTTC,TRBV30,-,TRBJ2-7,13,TRBD2
CASSLTSGSLNEQFF,TGCGCCAGCAGCTTGACTAGCGGGAGTCTCAATGAGCAGTTCTTC,TRBV5-1,once,TRBJ2-1,15,TRBD2
CASSSGLSYEQYF,TGTGCCAGCAGTTCGGGACTCTCCTACGAGCAGTACTTC,TRBV28,-,TRBJ2-7,13,-
CASSEYSGSNEKLFF,TGTGCCAGCAGTGAATATTCGGGGTCTAATGAAAAACTGTTTTTT,TRBV6-1,few,TRBJ1-4,15,-
CSVITSGSVADTQYF,TGCAGCGTAATCACAAGCGGGAGTGTAGCAGATACGCAGTATTTT,TRBV29-1,-,TRBJ2-3,15,TRBD2
CASSMGQAFYGYTF,TGTGCCAGCAGCATGGGACAGGCCTTCTATGGCTACACCTTC,TRBV5-6,-,TRBJ1-2,14,TRBD1
CASSIILAGSSYEQYF,TGTGCCAGTAGTATCATACTAGCGGGGAGCTCCTACGAGCAGTACTTC,TRBV19,-,TRBJ2-7,16,TRBD2
CASSKGQGPGTEAFF,TGTGCCAGCAGCAAAGGACAGGGCCCCGGGACTGAAGCTTTCTTT,TRBV21-1,once,TRBJ1-1,15,-
CAWSSAYEQYF,TGTGCCTGGAGTTCGGCCTACGAGCAGTACTTC,TRBV30,-,TRBJ2-7,11,-
CASSQTDIMNTEAFF,TGCGCCAGCAGCCAAACGGACATCATGAACACTGAAGCTTTCTTT,TRBV4-1,-,TRBJ1-1,15,-
CSVEGGLLNTEAFF,TGCAGCGTTGAGGGGGGGCTCTTGAACACTGAAGCTTTCTTT,TRBV29-1,-,TRBJ1-1,14,-
CASSYGTSGYEQYF,TGTGCCAGCAGTTACGGGACTAGCGGGTACGAGCAGTACTTC,TRBV6-5,-,TRBJ2-7,14,TRBD2
CASSLTGTSGGLDTQYF,TGCGCCAGCAGCTTAACCGGGACTAGCGGGGGCTTGGATACGCAGTATTTT,TRBV5-1,-,TRBJ2-3,17,TRBD2
CATPSSREGLETQYF,TGTGCCACTCCCTCGTCGCGGGAGGGCTTAGAGACCCAGTACTTC,TRBV6-4,-,TRBJ2-5,15,TRBD2
CASSAIYGYTF,TGTGCCAGCAGCGCAATCTATGGCTACACCTTC,TRBV9,-,TRBJ1-2,11,-
CASSPSGRSYEQYF,TGTGCCAGCAGCCCCAGCGGGAGGTCCTACGAGCAGTACTTC,TRBV7-6,-,TRBJ2-7,14,TRBD2
CASSRTSGNGEQFF,TGTGCCAGCAGCCGAACTAGCGGGAATGGTGAGCAGTTCTTC,TRBV7-9,-,TRBJ2-1,14,TRBD2
CASSSYGGRGTEAFF,TGTGCCAGCAGTTCATACGGGGGGAGGGGGACTGAAGCTTTCTTT,TRBV27,few,TRBJ1-1,15,-
CASSARTGTEAFF,TGCGCCAGCAGCGCCCGGACAGGGACTGAAGCTTTCTTT,TRBV5-1,-,TRBJ1-1,13,TRBD1
CASTPGGGYNEQFF,TGCGCCAGCACCCCGGGAGGGGGGTACAATGAGCAGTTCTTC,TRBV5-1,once,TRBJ2-1,14,TRBD2
CASSLEGLVSPEQYF,TGCGCCAGCAGCTTGGAGGGGCTAGTAAGTCCCGAGCAGTACTTC,TRBV5-1,-,TRBJ2-7,15,-
CASSSDGSGGQPQHF,TGTGCCAGCAGTTCCGACGGATCCGGGGGTCAGCCCCAGCATTTT,TRBV2,-,TRBJ1-5,15,-
CASSLSWTGGNQPQHF,TGTGCCAGCAGCTTGTCTTGGACAGGGGGCAATCAGCCCCAGCATTTT,TRBV5-5,once,TRBJ1-5,16,TRBD1
CASTDREKGNEQFF,TGTGCCAGCACGGACAGGGAAAAAGGGAATGAGCAGTTCTTC,TRBV6-1,-,TRBJ2-1,14,TRBD1
CASTLDRAEKLFF,TGTGCCAGTACCCTGGACAGGGCGGAAAAACTGTTTTTT,TRBV19,-,TRBJ1-4,13,TRBD1
CASSEYARQETQYF,TGTGCCAGCAGTGAATATGCCAGGCAAGAGACCCAGTACTTC,TRBV25-1,once,TRBJ2-5,14,-
CASSGINVLTF,TGTGCCAGCAGTGGTATAAATGTCCTGACTTTC,TRBV6-1,-,TRBJ2-6,11,-
CASRTGLGGIYEQYF,TGCGCCAGCAGAACAGGATTGGGCGGAATATACGAGCAGTACTTC,TRBV10-2,-,TRBJ2-7,15,-
CAWSVPGAGGANVLTF,TGTGCCTGGAGTGTACCAGGGGCCGGTGGGGCCAACGTCCTGACTTTC,TRBV30,-,TRBJ2-6,16,-
CASSVQTSGLETQYF,TGCGCCAGCAGTGTACAAACTAGCGGGTTAGAGACCCAGTACTTC,TRBV10-2,-,TRBJ2-5,15,TRBD2
CASSLAGTSDEQYF,TGCGCCAGCAGCTTGGCCGGGACTAGCGACGAGCAGTACTTC,TRBV5-1,once,TRBJ2-7,14,TRBD2
CASSYLGSGGYTF,TGTGCCAGCAGTTACCTTGGCAGTGGTGGCTACACCTTC,TRBV6-5,-,TRBJ1-2,13,-